The 19 T cell receptor beta chains below come from one sample, sequenced in a study of CD8+CD57+ T cells in acquired aplastic anemia. Genomic DNA, serving as template, underwent TCR beta VDJ and CDR3 profiling. TCRdb analysed the reads with MiXCR anew, one entry per CDR3 protein. The repertoire holds 100,000 to 150,000 distinct CDR3 sequences, with over 45% as singletons. The sequenced sample was sorted CD4+, CD8+, or CD8+CD57+ T cells (not recorded which) from PBMCs. All receptors derive from a human donor in good health, serving as a control.

V and J are TRBV24-1 and TRBJ1-2; TRBD1 might be the D (5 bases). CDR3 length: 13 amino acids. Trimming left V 1 base short and J 7 bases short, with 9 bases between. The germline V gene encodes CDR1 KGHDR and CDR2 SFDVKD. The CDR3 bases are TGTGCCACCAGTGATTTCGGGGGTGCTGGCTACACCTTC. This encodes CATSDFGGAGYTF.

Concerning this clonotype itself: Possible read error: a much larger clone is one base away. The chain carries TRBV9 and TRBJ2-1, with TRBD2 identical over 7 bases. Germline CDR1 SGDLS, CDR2 YYNGEE. The CDR3 spans 16 residues. V gave up 0 bases and J gave up 4 bases; unmatched junction bases: 7. Here the CDR3 reads CASSVEPGGRYNEQFF. The CDR3 coding sequence is TGTGCCAGCAGCGTAGAACCCGGGGGGAGATACAATGAGCAGTTCTTC.

Many counts were recorded for this clonotype. The chain has TRBV2 and TRBJ2-6, with a tentative D call TRBD2 (6 bases). Germline V gene data show CDR1 as SNHLY and CDR2 as FYNNEI. The CDR3 contains 14 residues. V lost 6 bases and J lost 4, with 10 bases in between. The CDR3 region is CASREGSGANVLTF. CDR3 sequence (DNA): TGTGCCAGCAGGGAGGGGAGCGGGGCCAACGTCCTGACTTTC.

Remarks on this clonotype: This may be a read error: a much more frequent sequence differs by one nucleotide. The chain uses TRBV6-2 or TRBV6-3 and TRBJ2-7; tentatively, D is TRBD2 (5 bases). The germline V and J ends were trimmed by 0 bases and 4 bases, with 16 bases remaining between them. Germline V gene data show CDR1 as MNHEY and CDR2 as SVGEGT. CDR3 length: 16 residues. Here the CDR3 reads CASSYSGVVAEYEQYF. The CDR3 DNA is TGTGCCAGCAGTTACTCGGGAGTGGTTGCCGAATACGAGCAGTACTTC.

This sequence joins TRBV5-1 and TRBJ2-7; D gene ambiguous. CDR3 length: 13 residues. Germline CDR1 SGHRS, CDR2 YFSETQ. Trimming removed 0 bases from V and 3 bases from J, with 7 bases in between. CDR3: CASSLVAGYEQYF. The CDR3 bases are TGCGCCAGCAGCTTGGTGGCAGGCTACGAGCAGTACTTC.

This clonotype was picked up many times. The chain employs TRBV27 and TRBJ1-2; 8 bases match TRBD1. Germline loops: CDR1 MNHEY, CDR2 SMNVEV (reference sequence). CDR3 length equals 15 residues. Trimming removed 5 bases from V and 4 bases from J; junction bases left unmatched: 9. The CDR3 bases are TGTGCCAGCAGTCCCGCGGACAGGGCTCCCTATGGCTACACCTTC. This sequence encodes CASSPADRAPYGYTF.

This clonotype was counted a few times. The gene calls are TRBV29-1 and TRBJ2-5, with a possible D match to TRBD1 (6 bases). Trimming took 4 bases from V and 5 from J, leaving 14 bases between them. CDR3 length: 13 amino acids. CDR1 and CDR2 from the germline V gene are SQVTM and ANQGSEA. The CDR3 loop reads CSVVSRGVETQYF. The CDR3, as DNA: TGCAGCGTTGTGTCCAGGGGTGTGGAGACCCAGTACTTC.

The table lists this clonotype with many counts. The J gene is TRBJ1-6, the V gene TRBV5-6; D gene unclear. From germline, CDR1 is SGHDT and CDR2 YYEEEE. CDR3 size: 14 residues. Trimming shortened V by 3 bases and J by 9 bases, and 13 bases separated the two germline ends. The CDR3 spells CASSSDITGSPLHF. In DNA form, the CDR3 reads TGTGCCAGCAGCTCTGACATCACGGGTTCACCCCTCCACTTT.

The sample holds many counts of this clonotype. The germline gene is not matched at one end of the junction; a read error may be the cause. The genes are TRBV4-1 and TRBJ2-7; D is unclear. Germline CDR1 MGHRA, CDR2 YSYEKL. CDR3 size: 16 residues. CDR3 in DNA: TGCGCCAGCAGCCAAGAATGGGCAATTCCCTCCTACGGGCAGTACTTC. Its protein is CASSQEWAIPSYGQYF.

The CDR3 here is CATSGSGRGPTQYF. The DNA of the CDR3 is TGTGCCACCAGTGGTTCGGGACGGGGCCCGACCCAGTACTTC. This chain joins TRBV24-1 and TRBJ2-5, with D perhaps being TRBD1 or TRBD2 (5 bases each). The V gene's germline CDR1 is KGHDR and CDR2 SFDVKD. V lost 5 bases to trimming and J lost 7 bases, with 16 bases between them. This CDR3 comprises 14 residues.

This clonotype is a singleton in its sample. The junction departs from the called germline gene at one end, perhaps through a read error. This sequence joins TRBV7-9 and TRBJ1-2, with a possible D match to TRBD1 (5 bases). The CDR3 length is 15 residues. The germline CDR1 and CDR2 sequences are SEHNR and FQNEAQ (reference sequence). In DNA, the CDR3 is TGTACCAGCAGCCCAACCCCCGACAGAAGCTATGGCTACACCTTC. Its protein is CTSSPTPDRSYGYTF.

The rearrangement links TRBV25-1 to TRBJ1-4; D is ambiguous. This CDR3 spans 14 amino acids. Trimming removed 2 bases from V and 5 bases from J, with 9 bases in between. CDR1 is MGHDK, CDR2 SYGVNS, per germline. DNA for the CDR3: TGTGCCAGCAGTGAAGCCGGGCGGAATGAAAAACTGTTTTTT. It specifies CASSEAGRNEKLFF. The full variable domain, its missing parts supplied by reference TRBV25-1 and TRBJ1-4, is EADIYQTPRYLVIGTGKKITLECSQTMGHDKMYWYQQDPGMELHLIHYSYGVNSTEKGDLSSESTVSRIRTEHFPLTLESARPSHTSQYLCASSEAGRNEKLFFGSGTQLSVL.

This clonotype was found many times. This chain connects TRBV27 to TRBJ1-6; TRBD1 might be the D (6 bases). The CDR3 covers 18 residues. V lost 5 bases, J lost 0 bases, and 17 bases lay in between. The germline V gene encodes CDR1 MNHEY and CDR2 SMNVEV (reference sequence). The CDR3 spells CASSPPGGPRSYNSPLHF. The CDR3 DNA sequence: TGTGCCAGCAGTCCCCCGGGGGGGCCGCGCTCCTATAATTCACCCCTCCACTTT.

This clonotype was seen a single time. The rearrangement joins TRBV24-1 to TRBJ2-5; 7 bases line up with TRBD1. Per germline, CDR1 KGHDR and CDR2 SFDVKD. V gave up 3 bases and J gave up 2 bases; unmatched junction bases: 2. The CDR3 contains 14 residues. The CDR3 region has the DNA TGTGCCACCAGTGATCGACAGGGTCAAGAGACCCAGTACTTC. It codes for CATSDRQGQETQYF.

This clonotype appeared many times. This chain connects TRBV5-1 to TRBJ2-7; weak D call: TRBD1 (6 bases). The CDR3 extends over 12 amino acids. Looked up from germline, CDR1 is SGHRS and CDR2 is YFSETQ. Trimming left V 7 bases short and J 4 bases short, with 12 bases between. For the CDR3, the DNA is TGCGCCAGCCAGGGACAAGGTTACGAGCAGTACTTC. Translated: CASQGQGYEQYF. The variable domain in full, completed from reference TRBV5-1 and TRBJ2-7, reads KAGVTQTPRYLIKTRGQQVTLSCSPISGHRSVSWYQQTPGQGLQFLFEYFSETQRNKGNFPGRFSGRQFSNSRSEMNVSTLELGDSALYLCASQGQGYEQYFGPGTRLTVT.

This chain connects TRBV9 to TRBJ2-1; TRBD2 matches at 14 bases. The V and J ends lost 3 bases and 9 bases, in that order; junction bases with no gene match: 8. In germline, CDR1 is SGDLS, CDR2 YYNGEE. This CDR3 comprises 16 residues. In DNA form, the CDR3 reads TGTGCCAGCAGCGAGGGGACTAGCGGGGGCAGGAGTGAGCAGTTCTTC. Translation gives CASSEGTSGGRSEQFF. The whole variable domain, filled in from reference TRBV9 and TRBJ2-1, reads DSGVTQTPKHLITATGQRVTLRCSPRSGDLSVYWYQQSLDQGLQFLIQYYNGEERAKGNILERFSAQQFPDLHSELNLSSLELGDSALYFCASSEGTSGGRSEQFFGPGTRLTVL.

The chain carries TRBV2 and TRBJ2-7; the D is unclear. Between the trimmed V and J ends, which lost 7 bases and 2 bases, there was a span of 9 bases. CDR3 length equals 12 residues. Germline values: CDR1 SNHLY, CDR2 FYNNEI. This chain's CDR3 is CASKGGTYEQYF. CDR3 bases: TGTGCCAGCAAGGGCGGTACCTACGAGCAGTACTTC.

This rearrangement joins TRBV20-1 to TRBJ2-1; D ambiguous. V was cut by 2 bases and J by 3 bases, with 11 bases left in between. The germline CDR1 and CDR2 sequences are DFQATT and SNEGSKA (reference sequence). The CDR3 contains 14 residues. The CDR3 loop reads CSARRLGFYNEQFF. In DNA form, the CDR3 reads TGCAGTGCTAGAAGACTTGGGTTCTACAATGAGCAGTTCTTC.

This clonotype was found a few times. This chain links TRBV6-1 with TRBJ2-2, with 9 nucleotides matching TRBD2. The length of the CDR3 is 14 residues. Per the germline V gene, CDR1 is MNHNS and CDR2 is SASEGT. The trim removed 10 bases at V and 6 bases at J, leaving 9 bases unmatched. This chain's CDR3 is CAISNSGSSGELFF. The CDR3 DNA reads as TGTGCCATCAGCAATAGCGGGAGTTCCGGGGAGCTGTTTTTT.